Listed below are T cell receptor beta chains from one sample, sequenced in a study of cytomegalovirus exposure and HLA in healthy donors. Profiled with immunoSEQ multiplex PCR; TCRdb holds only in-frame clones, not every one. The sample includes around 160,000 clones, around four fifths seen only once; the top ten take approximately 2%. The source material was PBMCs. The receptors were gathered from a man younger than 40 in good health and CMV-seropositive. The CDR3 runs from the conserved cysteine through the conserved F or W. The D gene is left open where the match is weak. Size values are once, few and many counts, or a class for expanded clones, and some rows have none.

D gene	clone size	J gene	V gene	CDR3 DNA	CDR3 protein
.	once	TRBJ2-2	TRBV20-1	TGCAGTGCTACTAGCTTCGGGGAGCTGTTTTTT	CSATSFGELFF
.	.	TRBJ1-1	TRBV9	TGTGCCAGCAGCGTAGACGGGATGGGAACTGAAGCTTTCTTT	CASSVDGMGTEAFF
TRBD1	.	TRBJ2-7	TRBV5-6	TGTGCCAGCAGCCTGGACAGGGGATCTCTCGAGCAGTACTTC	CASSLDRGSLEQYF
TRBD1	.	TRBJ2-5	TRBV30	TGTGCCTGGGGGACAGGGCGGAGAGAGACCCAGTACTTC	CAWGTGRRETQYF
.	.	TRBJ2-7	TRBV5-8	TGTGCCAGCAGCTTGGCCAAGGGGGGGACGCAGTACTTC	CASSLAKGGTQYF
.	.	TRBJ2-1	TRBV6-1	TGTGCCAGCAGTGAAGCTTTGCGACTGGCCTACAATGAGCAGTTCTTC	CASSEALRLAYNEQFF
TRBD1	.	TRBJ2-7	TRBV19	TGTGCCAGTAGTGGAGGGACAGGGAGGTTTTACGAGCAGTACTTC	CASSGGTGRFYEQYF
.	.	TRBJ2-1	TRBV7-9	TGTGCCAGCAGCTTAGTCCGGGACTTCTACAATGAGCAGTTCTTC	CASSLVRDFYNEQFF
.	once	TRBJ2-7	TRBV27	TGTGCCAGCAGTTGGGCAGACTCCTACGAGCAGTACTTC	CASSWADSYEQYF
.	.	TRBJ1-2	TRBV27	TGTGCCACCTGGGGCAGCCATGGCTACACCTTC	CATWGSHGYTF
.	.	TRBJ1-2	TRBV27	TGTGCCAGCAGACTTGACAATAACTATGGCTACACCTTC	CASRLDNNYGYTF
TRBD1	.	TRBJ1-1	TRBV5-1	TGCGCCAGCAGCTTGGCCGGGACAGGGGCTGGCACTGAAGCTTTCTTT	CASSLAGTGAGTEAFF
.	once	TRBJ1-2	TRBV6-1	TGTGCCAGCAGTGTGCAGGGGAACTATGGCTACACCTTC	CASSVQGNYGYTF
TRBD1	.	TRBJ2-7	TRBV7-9	TGTGCCAGCAGCTCCACGGACAGGGGATCCTACGAGCAGTACTTC	CASSSTDRGSYEQYF
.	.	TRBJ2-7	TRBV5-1	TGCGCCAGCAGCCTGGGTGCCGCGAACGCCATCTACGAGCAGTACTTC	CASSLGAANAIYEQYF
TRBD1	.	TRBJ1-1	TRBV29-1	TGCAGCGTTCCCCATCCGACAGGGTACACTGAAGCTTTCTTT	CSVPHPTGYTEAFF
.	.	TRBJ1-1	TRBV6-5	TGTGCCAGCAGTTACCGGACTGCGGTGGAGGCTTTCTTT	CASSYRTAVEAFF
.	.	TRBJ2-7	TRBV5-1	TGCGCCAGCTCAAATTACAGGGCTGGCGATTACGAGCAGTACTTC	CASSNYRAGDYEQYF
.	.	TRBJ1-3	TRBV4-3	TGCGCCAGCAGCCAAGTTTTGGGGGGCTCTGGAAACACCATATATTTT	CASSQVLGGSGNTIYF
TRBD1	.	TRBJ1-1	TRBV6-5	TGTGCCAGCAGTTACTCGACAGGGGCCGACACTGAAGCTTTCTTT	CASSYSTGADTEAFF
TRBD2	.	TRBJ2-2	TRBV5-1	TGCGCCAGCAGCCTGATCCCGGGACTAGCGGGGGGTAACACCGGGGAGCTGTTTTTT	CASSLIPGLAGGNTGELFF
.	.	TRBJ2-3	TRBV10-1	TGCGCCAGCAGTGAGGTCTTAGCAACGCAGTATTTT	CASSEVLATQYF
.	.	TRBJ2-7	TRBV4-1	TGCGCCAGCAGCCAAGTGGGCGACAGCTTATCCTACGAGCAGTACTTC	CASSQVGDSLSYEQYF
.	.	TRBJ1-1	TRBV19	TGTGCCAGTAGTCCATTACAGGGTGGCGCTTTCTTT	CASSPLQGGAFF
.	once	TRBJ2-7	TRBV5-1	TGCGCCAGCAGCTTGGACAGAGCCTACGAGCAGTACTTC	CASSLDRAYEQYF
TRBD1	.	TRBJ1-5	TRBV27	TGTGCCAGCAGTTTAGGGACAGGTAGCAATCAGCCCCAGCATTTT	CASSLGTGSNQPQHF
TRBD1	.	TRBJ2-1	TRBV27	TGTGCCAGCAGCCCCGACAGGGGGGCCTACAATGAGCAGTTCTTC	CASSPDRGAYNEQFF
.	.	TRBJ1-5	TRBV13	TGTGCCAGCAGCTTAGGGTATGGTCAGTCCCAGCATTTT	CASSLGYGQSQHF
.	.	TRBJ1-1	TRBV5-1	TGCGCCAGCAGCTTGGAGTCAGGGTTCGAAGCTTTCTTT	CASSLESGFEAFF
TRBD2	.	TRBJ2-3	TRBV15	TGTGCCACCAGCAGAAACCTGGAGGGAGGGACGCAGTATTTT	CATSRNLEGGTQYF
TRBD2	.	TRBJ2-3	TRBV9	TGTGCCAGCAGCCTCCGACTAGCGGAGAGCACAGATACGCAGTATTTT	CASSLRLAESTDTQYF
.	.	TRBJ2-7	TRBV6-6	TGTGCCAGCGGACAGACAGACCCCTACGAGCAGTACTTC	CASGQTDPYEQYF
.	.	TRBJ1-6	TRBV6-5	TGTGCCTGTCTGTTGCCCCTCCACTTT	CACLLPLHF
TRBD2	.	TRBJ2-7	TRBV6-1	TGTGCCAGCAGTGAACCGACTAGCGGGGGGCCCTCCTACGAGCAGTACTTC	CASSEPTSGGPSYEQYF
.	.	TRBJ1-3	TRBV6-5	TGTGCCAGCAGCCCCCGGGGGACTGGAAACACCATATATTTT	CASSPRGTGNTIYF
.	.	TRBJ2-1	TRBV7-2	TGTGCCAGCAGCTTAGCGGGGGGAGCCCCCAATGAGCAGTTCTTC	CASSLAGGAPNEQFF
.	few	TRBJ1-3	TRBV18	TGTGCCAGCTCATCCCGGGGTCCCCCAGCCGGAAACACCATATATTTT	CASSSRGPPAGNTIYF
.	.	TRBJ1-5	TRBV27	TGTGCCAGCAGTTTAAAAGGGGGACAGCCCCAGCATTTT	CASSLKGGQPQHF
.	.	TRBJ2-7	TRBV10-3	TGTGCCATCAGTTCCGGGACATCCTACGAGCAGTACTTC	CAISSGTSYEQYF
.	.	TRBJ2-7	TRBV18	TGTGCCAGCTCACCACAGGGGCGCTCCTACGAGCAGTACTTC	CASSPQGRSYEQYF